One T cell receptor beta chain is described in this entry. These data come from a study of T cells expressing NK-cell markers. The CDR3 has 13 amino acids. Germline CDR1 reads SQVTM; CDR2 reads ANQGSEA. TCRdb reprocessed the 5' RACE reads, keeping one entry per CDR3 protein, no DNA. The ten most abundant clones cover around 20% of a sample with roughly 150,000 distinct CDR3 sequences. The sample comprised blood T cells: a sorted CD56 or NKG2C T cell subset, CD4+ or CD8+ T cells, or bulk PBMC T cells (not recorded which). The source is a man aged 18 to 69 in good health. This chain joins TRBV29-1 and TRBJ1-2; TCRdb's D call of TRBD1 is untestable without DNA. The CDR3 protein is CSVWQGGVYGYTF. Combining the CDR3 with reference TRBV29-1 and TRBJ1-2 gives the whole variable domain SAVISQKPSRDICQRGTSLTIQCQVDSQVTMMFWYRQQPGQSLTLIATANQGSEATYESGFVIDKFPISRPNLTFSTLTVSNMSPEDSSIYLCSVWQGGVYGYTFGSGTRLTVV.